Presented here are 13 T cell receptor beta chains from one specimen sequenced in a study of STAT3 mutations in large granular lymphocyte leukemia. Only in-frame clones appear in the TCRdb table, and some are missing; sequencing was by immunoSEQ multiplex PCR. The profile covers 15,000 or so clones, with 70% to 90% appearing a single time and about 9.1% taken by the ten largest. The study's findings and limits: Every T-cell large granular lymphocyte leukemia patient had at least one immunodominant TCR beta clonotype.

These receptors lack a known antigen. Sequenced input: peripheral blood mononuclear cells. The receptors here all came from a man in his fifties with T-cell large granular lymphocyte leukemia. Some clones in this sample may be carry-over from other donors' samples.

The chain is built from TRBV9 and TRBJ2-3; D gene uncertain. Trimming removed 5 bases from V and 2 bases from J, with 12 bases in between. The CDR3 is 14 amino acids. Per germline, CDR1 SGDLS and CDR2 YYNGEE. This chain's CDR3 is CASRGGRNTDTQYF. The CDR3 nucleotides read TGTGCCAGCAGGGGTGGGCGGAACACAGATACGCAGTATTTT. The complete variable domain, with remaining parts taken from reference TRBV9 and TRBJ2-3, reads DSGVTQTPKHLITATGQRVTLRCSPRSGDLSVYWYQQSLDQGLQFLIQYYNGEERAKGNILERFSAQQFPDLHSELNLSSLELGDSALYFCASRGGRNTDTQYFGPGTRLTVL.

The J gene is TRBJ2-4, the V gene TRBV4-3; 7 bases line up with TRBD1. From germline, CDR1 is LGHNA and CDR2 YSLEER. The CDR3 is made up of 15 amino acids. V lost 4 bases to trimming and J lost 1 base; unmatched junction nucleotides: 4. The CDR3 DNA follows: TGCGCCAGCAGCCGCACAGGGGATGCCAAAAACATTCAGTACTTC. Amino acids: CASSRTGDAKNIQYF.

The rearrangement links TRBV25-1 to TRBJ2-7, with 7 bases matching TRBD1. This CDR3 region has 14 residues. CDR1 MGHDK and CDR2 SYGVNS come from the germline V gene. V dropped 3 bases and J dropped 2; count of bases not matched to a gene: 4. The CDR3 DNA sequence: TGTGCCAGCAGTGATTACGACAGGGCCTACGAGCAGTACTTC. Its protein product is CASSDYDRAYEQYF.

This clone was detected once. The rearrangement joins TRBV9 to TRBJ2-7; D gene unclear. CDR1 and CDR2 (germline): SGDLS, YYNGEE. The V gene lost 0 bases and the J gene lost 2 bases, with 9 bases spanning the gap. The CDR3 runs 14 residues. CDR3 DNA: TGTGCCAGCAGCGTAGATCCGGAAACCTACGAGCAGTACTTC. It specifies CASSVDPETYEQYF.

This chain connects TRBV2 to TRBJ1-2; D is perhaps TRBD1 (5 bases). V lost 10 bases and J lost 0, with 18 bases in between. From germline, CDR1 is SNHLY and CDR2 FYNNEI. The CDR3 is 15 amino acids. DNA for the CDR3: TGTGCCACCTATGGGCAGGGAGGGGCTAACTATGGCTACACCTTC. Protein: CATYGQGGANYGYTF.

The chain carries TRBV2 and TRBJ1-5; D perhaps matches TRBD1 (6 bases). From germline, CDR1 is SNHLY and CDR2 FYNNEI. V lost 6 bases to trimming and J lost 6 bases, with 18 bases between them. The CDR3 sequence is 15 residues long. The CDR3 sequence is CASSVEGGWSQPQHF. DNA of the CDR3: TGTGCCAGCAGCGTGGAGGGGGGATGGAGTCAGCCCCAGCATTTT.

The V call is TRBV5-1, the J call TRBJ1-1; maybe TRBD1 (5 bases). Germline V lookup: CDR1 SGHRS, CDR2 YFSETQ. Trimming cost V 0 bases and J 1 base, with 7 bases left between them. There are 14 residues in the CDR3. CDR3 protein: CASSLAGRNTEAFF. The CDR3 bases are TGCGCCAGCAGCTTGGCGGGGCGGAACACTGAAGCTTTCTTT.

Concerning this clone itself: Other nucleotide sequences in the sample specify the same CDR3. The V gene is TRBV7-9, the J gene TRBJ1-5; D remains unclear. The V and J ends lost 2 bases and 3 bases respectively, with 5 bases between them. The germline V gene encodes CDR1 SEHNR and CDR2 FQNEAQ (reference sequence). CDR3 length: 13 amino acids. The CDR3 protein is CASSLSSNQPQHF. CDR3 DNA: TGTGCCAGCAGCTTATCCTCCAATCAGCCCCAGCATTTT. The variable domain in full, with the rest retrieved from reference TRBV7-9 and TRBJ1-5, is DTGVSQNPRHKITKRGQNVTFRCDPISEHNRLYWYRQTLGQGPEFLTYFQNEAQLEKSRLLSDRFSAERPKGSFSTLEIQRTEQGDSAMYLCASSLSSNQPQHFGDGTRLSIL.

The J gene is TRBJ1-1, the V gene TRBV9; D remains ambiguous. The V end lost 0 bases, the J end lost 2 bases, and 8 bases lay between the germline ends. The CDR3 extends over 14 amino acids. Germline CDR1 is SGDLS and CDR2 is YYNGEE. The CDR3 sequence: CASSVGPGNTEAFF. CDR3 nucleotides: TGTGCCAGCAGCGTAGGCCCGGGAAACACTGAAGCTTTCTTT.

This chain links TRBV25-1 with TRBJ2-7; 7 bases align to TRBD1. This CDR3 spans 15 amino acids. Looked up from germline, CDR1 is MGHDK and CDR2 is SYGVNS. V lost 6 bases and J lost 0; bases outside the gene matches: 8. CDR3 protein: CASSLPQGNSYEQYF. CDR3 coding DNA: TGTGCCAGCAGCCTTCCACAGGGGAACTCCTACGAGCAGTACTTC.

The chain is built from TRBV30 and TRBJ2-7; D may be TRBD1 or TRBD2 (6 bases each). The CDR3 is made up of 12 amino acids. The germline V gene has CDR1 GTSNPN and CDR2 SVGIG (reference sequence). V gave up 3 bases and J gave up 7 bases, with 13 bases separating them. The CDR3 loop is CAWRLGGSEQYF. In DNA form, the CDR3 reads TGTGCCTGGAGGCTAGGGGGGTCTGAGCAGTACTTC.

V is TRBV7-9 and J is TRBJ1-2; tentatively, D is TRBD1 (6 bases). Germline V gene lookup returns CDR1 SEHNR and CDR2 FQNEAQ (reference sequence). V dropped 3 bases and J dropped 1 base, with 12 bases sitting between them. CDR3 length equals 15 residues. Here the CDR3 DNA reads TGTGCCAGCAGCTTCGGGCAGGGGAATAACTATGGCTACACCTTC. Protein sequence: CASSFGQGNNYGYTF. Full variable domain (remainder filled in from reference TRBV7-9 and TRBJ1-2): DTGVSQNPRHKITKRGQNVTFRCDPISEHNRLYWYRQTLGQGPEFLTYFQNEAQLEKSRLLSDRFSAERPKGSFSTLEIQRTEQGDSAMYLCASSFGQGNNYGYTFGSGTRLTVV.

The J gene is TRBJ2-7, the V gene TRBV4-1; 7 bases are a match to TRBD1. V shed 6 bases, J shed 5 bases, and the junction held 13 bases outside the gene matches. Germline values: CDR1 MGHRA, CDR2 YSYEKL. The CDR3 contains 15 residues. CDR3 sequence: CASSPYGRQGHEQYF. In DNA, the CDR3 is TGCGCCAGCAGTCCCTATGGGAGACAGGGCCACGAGCAGTACTTC.